Described below is a single T cell receptor beta chain sequence and its context. Its antigen is unidentified. Per germline, CDR1 LNHDA and CDR2 SQIVND (reference sequence). The CDR3 spans 16 residues. The data stem from a study of T cells expressing NK-cell markers. Study-wide context: Seven donors tested HCMV-seropositive and one tested seronegative among the eight sequenced.

Study outcomes and limitations: A handful of donors showed these clonotypes also leading the CD3+CD56-NKG2C+ fraction. About 1.0-8% of CD8+ T cells in roughly six donors belonged to dominant NKG2C+ clonotypes.

5'RACE template switching with UMIs generated TCR beta cDNA. Reanalyzing the 5' RACE reads, TCRdb keeps one entry per CDR3 protein, without DNA. In total, the table holds some 300,000 distinct CDR3 sequences. This receptor was obtained from a man between 18 and 35 years old in good health. The specimen was blood T cells: a sorted CD56 or NKG2C T cell subset, CD4+ or CD8+ T cells, or bulk PBMC T cells (not recorded which). The chain has TRBV19 and TRBJ2-5; TCRdb picks TRBD1, but there is no DNA to check that call. CDR3 sequence reads: CASSIRQTLSQETQYF.